This is a list of T cell receptor beta chains from one sample in a study of CD8+CD57+ T cells in acquired aplastic anemia. TCRdb re-analysed the reads in MiXCR, keeping a single row per CDR3 protein. The sample records approximately 130,000 distinct CDR3 sequences, 55% to 60% being singletons. Sequencing input: sorted CD4+, CD8+, or CD8+CD57+ T cells (not recorded which) from PBMCs. These receptors all stem from a human donor with aplastic anemia. The conserved cysteine and the conserved F or W are not part of the CDR3 here. Fields, in order: V gene, CDR3 protein.

>TRBV5-1
ASSLGSFYEQY
>TRBV19
ASSNWPSGIDEQF
>TRBV19
ASSIGREAF
>TRBV5-6
ASSFPSGGNEQY
>TRBV25-1
ASSPGDLSYEQF
>TRBV11-2
ASSPRWGGGQTYNSPLH
>TRBV2
ASSDQDRGRDEQY
>TRBV5-6
ASSFGTGLTNEKLF
>TRBV2
ASSEFFTGSGNTIY
>TRBV12-3/TRBV12-4
ASSPIGPTTNEKLF
>TRBV19
ASRNEPQETQY
>TRBV29-1
SVGPDSYEQY
>TRBV11-1
ASSHLPTGYNEQF
>TRBV19
ASMERGQETQY
>TRBV29-1
SVDLREADTQY
>TRBV20-1
SAREVGTGYT
>TRBV5-4
ASSLPGTGTGELF
>TRBV2
ASRSYRDRPNTEAF
>TRBV24-1
ATSELGPLEGDTQY
>TRBV2
ASSDTEGTQY
>TRBV2
ASNQDMETQY
>TRBV29-1
SVPGQGTETQY
>TRBV30
AWSVRWEGYNEQF
>TRBV5-1
ASSFWTGTQDEKLF
>TRBV20-1
SASVTSGGGSSYNEQF
>TRBV9
ASSRGATEAF
>TRBV20-1
SARSQLAGGYNEQF
>TRBV4-1
ASSQGGGSGVDTQY
>TRBV24-1
ATSDPPTGSDGYT
>TRBV15
ATSRDNWGDIQY
>TRBV14
ASGVGEQTQY